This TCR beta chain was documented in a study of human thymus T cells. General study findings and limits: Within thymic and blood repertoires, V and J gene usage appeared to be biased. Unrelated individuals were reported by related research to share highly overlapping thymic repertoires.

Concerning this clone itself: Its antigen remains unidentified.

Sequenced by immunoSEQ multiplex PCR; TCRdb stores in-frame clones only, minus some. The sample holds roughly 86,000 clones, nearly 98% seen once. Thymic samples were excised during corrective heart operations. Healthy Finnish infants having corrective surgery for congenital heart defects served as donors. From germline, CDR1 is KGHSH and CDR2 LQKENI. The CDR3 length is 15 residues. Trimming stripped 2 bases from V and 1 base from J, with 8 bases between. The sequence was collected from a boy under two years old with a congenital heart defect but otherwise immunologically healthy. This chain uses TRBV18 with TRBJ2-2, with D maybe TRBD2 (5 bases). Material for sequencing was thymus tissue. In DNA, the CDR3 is TGTGCCAGCTCACCAGTACGGGGGAACACCGGGGAGCTGTTTTTT. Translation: CASSPVRGNTGELFF.